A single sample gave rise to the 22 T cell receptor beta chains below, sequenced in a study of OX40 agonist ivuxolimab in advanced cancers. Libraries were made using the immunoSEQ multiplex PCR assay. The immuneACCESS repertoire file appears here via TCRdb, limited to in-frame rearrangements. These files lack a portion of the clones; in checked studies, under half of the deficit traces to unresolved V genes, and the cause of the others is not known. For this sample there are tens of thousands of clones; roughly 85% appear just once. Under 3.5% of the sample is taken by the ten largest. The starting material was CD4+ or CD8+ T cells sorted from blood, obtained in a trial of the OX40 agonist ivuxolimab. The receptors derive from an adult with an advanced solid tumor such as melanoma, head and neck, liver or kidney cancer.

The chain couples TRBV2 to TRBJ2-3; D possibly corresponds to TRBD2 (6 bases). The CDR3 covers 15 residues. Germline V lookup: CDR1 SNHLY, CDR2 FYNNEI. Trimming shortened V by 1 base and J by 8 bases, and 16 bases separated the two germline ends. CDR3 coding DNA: TGTGCCAGCAGTGAAGGAGGCGGGGCGGGGCGTACGCAGTATTTT. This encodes CASSEGGGAGRTQYF.

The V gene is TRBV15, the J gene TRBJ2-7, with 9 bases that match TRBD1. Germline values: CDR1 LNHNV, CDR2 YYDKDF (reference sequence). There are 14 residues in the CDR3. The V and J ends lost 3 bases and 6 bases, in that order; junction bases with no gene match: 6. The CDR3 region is CATSRDRGFSEQYF. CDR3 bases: TGTGCCACCAGCAGGGACAGGGGTTTCTCCGAGCAGTACTTC. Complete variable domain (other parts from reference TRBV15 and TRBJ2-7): DAMVIQNPRYQVTQFGKPVTLSCSQTLNHNVMYWYQQKSSQAPKLLFHYYDKDFNNEADTPDNFQSRRPNTSFCFLDIRSPGLGDTAMYLCATSRDRGFSEQYFGPGTRLTVT.

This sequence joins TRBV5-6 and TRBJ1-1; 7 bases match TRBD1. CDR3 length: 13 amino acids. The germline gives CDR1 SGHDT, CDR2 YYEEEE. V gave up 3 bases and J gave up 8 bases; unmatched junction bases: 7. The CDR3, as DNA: TGTGCCAGCAGCTCACGGGACAGCCTCGAAGCTTTCTTT. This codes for CASSSRDSLEAFF.

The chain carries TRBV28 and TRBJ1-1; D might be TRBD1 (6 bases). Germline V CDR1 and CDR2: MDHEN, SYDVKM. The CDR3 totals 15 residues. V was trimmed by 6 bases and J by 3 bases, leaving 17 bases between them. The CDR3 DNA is TGTGCCAGCAGCCCCCGGGGGCGGGGGTACACTGAAGCTTTCTTT. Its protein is CASSPRGRGYTEAFF.

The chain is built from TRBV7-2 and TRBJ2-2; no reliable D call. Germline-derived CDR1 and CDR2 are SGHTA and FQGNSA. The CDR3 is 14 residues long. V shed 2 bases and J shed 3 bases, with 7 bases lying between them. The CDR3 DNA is TGTGCCAGCAGCTTAAACCTCGACACCGGGGAGCTGTTTTTT. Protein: CASSLNLDTGELFF.

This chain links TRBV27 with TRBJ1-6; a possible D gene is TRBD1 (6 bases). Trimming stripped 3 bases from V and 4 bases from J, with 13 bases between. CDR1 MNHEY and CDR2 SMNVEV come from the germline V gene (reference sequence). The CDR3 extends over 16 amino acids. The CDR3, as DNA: TGTGCCAGCAGTTTTAGGCAGGGGATTTATAATTCACCCCTCCACTTT. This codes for CASSFRQGIYNSPLHF.

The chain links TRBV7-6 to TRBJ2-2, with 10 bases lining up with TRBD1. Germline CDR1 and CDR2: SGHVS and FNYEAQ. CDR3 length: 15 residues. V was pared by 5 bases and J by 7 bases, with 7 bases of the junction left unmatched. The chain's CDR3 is CASSTRQGAGGELFF. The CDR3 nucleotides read TGTGCCAGCAGCACCCGACAGGGGGCGGGCGGGGAGCTGTTTTTT.

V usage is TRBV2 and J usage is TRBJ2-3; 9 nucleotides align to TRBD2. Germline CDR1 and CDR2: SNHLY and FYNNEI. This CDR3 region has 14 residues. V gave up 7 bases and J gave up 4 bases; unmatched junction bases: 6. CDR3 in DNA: TGTGCCAGCAACGAGCGGGGGGTCGCAGATACGCAGTATTTT. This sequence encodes CASNERGVADTQYF. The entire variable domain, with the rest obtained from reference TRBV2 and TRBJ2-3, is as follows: EPEVTQTPSHQVTQMGQEVILRCVPISNHLYFYWYRQILGQKVEFLVSFYNNEISEKSEIFDDQFSVERPDGSNFTLKIRSTKLEDSAMYFCASNERGVADTQYFGPGTRLTVL.

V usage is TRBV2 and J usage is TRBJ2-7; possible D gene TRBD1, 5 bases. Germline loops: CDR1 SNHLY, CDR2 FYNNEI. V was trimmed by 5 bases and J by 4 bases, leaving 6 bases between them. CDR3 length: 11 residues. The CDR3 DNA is TGTGCCAGCAGTTACAGGTACGAGCAGTACTTC. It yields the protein CASSYRYEQYF.

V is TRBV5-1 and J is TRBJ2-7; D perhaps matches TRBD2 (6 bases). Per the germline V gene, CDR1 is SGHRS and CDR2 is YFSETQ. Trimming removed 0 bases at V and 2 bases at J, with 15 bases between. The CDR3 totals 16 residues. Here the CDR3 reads CASSLEGGEITYEQYF. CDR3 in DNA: TGCGCCAGCAGCTTGGAAGGCGGGGAGATTACCTACGAGCAGTACTTC. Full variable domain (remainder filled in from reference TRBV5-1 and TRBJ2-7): KAGVTQTPRYLIKTRGQQVTLSCSPISGHRSVSWYQQTPGQGLQFLFEYFSETQRNKGNFPGRFSGRQFSNSRSEMNVSTLELGDSALYLCASSLEGGEITYEQYFGPGTRLTVT.

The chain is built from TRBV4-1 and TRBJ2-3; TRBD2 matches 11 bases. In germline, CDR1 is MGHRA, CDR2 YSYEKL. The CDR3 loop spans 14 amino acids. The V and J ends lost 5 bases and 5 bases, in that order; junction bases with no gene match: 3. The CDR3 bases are TGCGCCAGCAGCGGACTAGCGGGCGGAGATACGCAGTATTTT. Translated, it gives CASSGLAGGDTQYF.

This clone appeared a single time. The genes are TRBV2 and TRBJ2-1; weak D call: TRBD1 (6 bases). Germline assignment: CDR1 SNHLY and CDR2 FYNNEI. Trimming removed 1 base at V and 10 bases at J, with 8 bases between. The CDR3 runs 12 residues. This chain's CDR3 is CASSEGDREQFF. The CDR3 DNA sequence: TGTGCCAGCAGTGAAGGAGACAGGGAGCAGTTCTTC.

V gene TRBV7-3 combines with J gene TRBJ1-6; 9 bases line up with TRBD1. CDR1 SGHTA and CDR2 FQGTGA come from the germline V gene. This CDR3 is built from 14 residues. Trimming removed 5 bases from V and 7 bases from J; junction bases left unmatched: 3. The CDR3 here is CASSLDRGNSPLHF. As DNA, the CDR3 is TGTGCCAGCAGCCTCGACAGGGGGAATTCACCCCTCCACTTT.

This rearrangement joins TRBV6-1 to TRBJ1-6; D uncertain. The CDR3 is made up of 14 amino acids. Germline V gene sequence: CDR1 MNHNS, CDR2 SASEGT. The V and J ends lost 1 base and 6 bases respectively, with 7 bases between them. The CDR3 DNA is TGTGCCAGCAGTGAAGGCGGGTTTAATTCACCCCTCCACTTT. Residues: CASSEGGFNSPLHF.

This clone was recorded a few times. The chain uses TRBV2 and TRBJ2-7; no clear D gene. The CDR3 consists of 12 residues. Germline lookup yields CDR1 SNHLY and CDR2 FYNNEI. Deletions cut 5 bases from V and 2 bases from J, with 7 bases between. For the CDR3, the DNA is TGTGCCAGCAGTCGCCGAACCTACGAGCAGTACTTC. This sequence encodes CASSRRTYEQYF.

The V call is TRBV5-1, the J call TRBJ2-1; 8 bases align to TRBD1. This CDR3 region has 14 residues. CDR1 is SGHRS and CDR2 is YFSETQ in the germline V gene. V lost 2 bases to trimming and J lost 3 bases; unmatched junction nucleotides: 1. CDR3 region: CASSFGTGYNEQFF. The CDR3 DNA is TGCGCCAGCAGCTTCGGGACAGGCTACAATGAGCAGTTCTTC.

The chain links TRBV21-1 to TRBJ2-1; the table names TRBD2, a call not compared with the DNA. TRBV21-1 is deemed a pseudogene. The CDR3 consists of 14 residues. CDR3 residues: CASRPLEGRQLELF. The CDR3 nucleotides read TGTGCCAGCAGACCACTAGAGGGCAGGCAATTAGAGCTCTTC.

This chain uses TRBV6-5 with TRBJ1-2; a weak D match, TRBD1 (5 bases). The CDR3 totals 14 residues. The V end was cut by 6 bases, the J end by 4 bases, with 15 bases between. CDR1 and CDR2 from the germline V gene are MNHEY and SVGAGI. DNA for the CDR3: TGTGCCAGCAGCCCTGGGACGGACGGCTATGGCTACACCTTC. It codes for CASSPGTDGYGYTF.

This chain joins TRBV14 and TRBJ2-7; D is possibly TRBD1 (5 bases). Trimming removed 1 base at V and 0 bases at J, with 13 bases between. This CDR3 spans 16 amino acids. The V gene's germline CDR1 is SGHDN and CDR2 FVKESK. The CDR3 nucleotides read TGTGCCAGCAGCCAAGTGGGGCAGACCGTCTCCTACGAGCAGTACTTC. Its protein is CASSQVGQTVSYEQYF.

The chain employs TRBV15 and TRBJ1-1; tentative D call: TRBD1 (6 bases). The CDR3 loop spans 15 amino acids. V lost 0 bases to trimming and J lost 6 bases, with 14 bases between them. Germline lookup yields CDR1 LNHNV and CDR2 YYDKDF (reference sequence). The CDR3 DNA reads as TGTGCCACCAGCAGAGATCTTCAGGGGTGGGCTGAAGCTTTCTTT. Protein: CATSRDLQGWAEAFF.

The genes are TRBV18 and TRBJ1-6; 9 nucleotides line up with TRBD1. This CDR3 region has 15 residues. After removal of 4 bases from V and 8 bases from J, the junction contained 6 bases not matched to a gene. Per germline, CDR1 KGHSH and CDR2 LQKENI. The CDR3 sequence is CASSRTGVVDSPLHF. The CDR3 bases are TGTGCCAGCTCACGGACAGGGGTGGTAGATTCACCCCTCCACTTT.

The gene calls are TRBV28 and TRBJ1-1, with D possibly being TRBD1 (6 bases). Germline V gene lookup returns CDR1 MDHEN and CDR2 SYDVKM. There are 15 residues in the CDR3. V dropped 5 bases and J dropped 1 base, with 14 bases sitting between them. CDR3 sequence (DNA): TGTGCCAGCAGTATTCAACCGGGACAGAACACTGAAGCTTTCTTT. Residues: CASSIQPGQNTEAFF.